This TCR beta chain was captured in a study of T-cell reconstitution after alpha-beta-depleted transplantation in children. J was trimmed by 0 bases and V by 2 bases; bases with no gene match: 7. The CDR3 length is 17 residues. From germline, CDR1 is MNHNS and CDR2 SASEGT. General observations from the study: Reportedly, alpha-beta T cells present about two months post-transplant originated from several hundred expanded clones of graft origin.

This clonotype was detected ten times or more. Its antigen is undetermined. Researchers prepared the TCRbeta library using unique molecular identifiers, the study reports. TCRdb independently ran MiXCR on the PCR reads; one entry per CDR3 protein. The sample has under 50,000 distinct CDR3 sequences, about 9% seen once; the top ten hold 25% to 30%. The V gene is TRBV6-1, the J gene TRBJ1-2; 9 nucleotides line up with TRBD1. The clonotype was recovered from a male patient between 2 and 15 years old who had a stem cell transplant for chronic granulomatous disease, so the T cells may come from the graft donor. Source: PBMCs, mostly from graft donor cells, taken 60 days after TCRalphabeta/CD19-depleted stem cell transplant. CDR3 nucleotides: TGTGCCAGCAGTGAACGGTTACAGGGGGCCCCTAACTATGGCTACACCTTC. Its protein product is CASSERLQGAPNYGYTF.